One T cell receptor (beta chain) is described in this entry. The data were taken from a study of blood T cell repertoires in COVID-19. Study information: T cells, B-cell-depleted T cells, or PBMCs supplied cDNA or gDNA.

Sequencing was performed with immunoSEQ multiplex PCR; in TCRdb, only in-frame clones are kept and a portion is missing. The sample shows 300,000 to 500,000 clones, approximately 90% of them seen only once. The CDR3 length is 13 residues. Per the germline V gene, CDR1 is LGHNA and CDR2 is YSLEER. With 4 bases removed from V and 4 bases from J, the gap between germline ends came to 8 bases. This sequence was found in a woman aged 25 to 39 with acute COVID-19. Sequences were obtained from PBMCs or T cells enriched from blood (not recorded which). This rearrangement joins TRBV4-3 to TRBJ1-5; D perhaps matches TRBD1 (6 bases). Here the CDR3 DNA reads TGCGCCAGCAGCCTCACAGGGAATCAGCCCCAGCATTTT. It translates to CASSLTGNQPQHF.